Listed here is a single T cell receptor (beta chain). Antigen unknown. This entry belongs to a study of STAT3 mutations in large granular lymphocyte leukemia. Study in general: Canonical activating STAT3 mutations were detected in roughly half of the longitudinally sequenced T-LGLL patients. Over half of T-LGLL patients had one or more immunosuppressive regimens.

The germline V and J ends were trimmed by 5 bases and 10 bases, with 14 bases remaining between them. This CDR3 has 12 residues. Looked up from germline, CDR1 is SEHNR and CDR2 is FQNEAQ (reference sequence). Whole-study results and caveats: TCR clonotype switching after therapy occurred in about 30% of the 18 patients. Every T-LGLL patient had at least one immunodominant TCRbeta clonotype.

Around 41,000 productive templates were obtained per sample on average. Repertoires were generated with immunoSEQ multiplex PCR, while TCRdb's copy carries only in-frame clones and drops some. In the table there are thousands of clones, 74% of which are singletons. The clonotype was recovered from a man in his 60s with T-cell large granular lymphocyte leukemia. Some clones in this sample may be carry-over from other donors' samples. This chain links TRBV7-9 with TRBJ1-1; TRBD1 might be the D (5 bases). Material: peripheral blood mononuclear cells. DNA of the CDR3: TGTGCCAGCAGCCGGGACTCTAACTCAGCTTTCTTT. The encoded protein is CASSRDSNSAFF.